One sample yielded the 12 T cell receptor beta chains listed below, sequenced in a study of ipilimumab plus nivolumab after autologous stem cell transplantation. Method: immunoSEQ multiplex PCR; TCRdb's copy keeps in-frame clones and lacks some. This sample has around 84,000 clones, with 83% found just once. Sequences were derived from PBMCs, sampled in a trial of ipilimumab plus nivolumab as post-transplant consolidation. The receptors were gathered from a male donor with diffuse large B-cell lymphoma.

The chain combines TRBV5-3 with TRBJ2-5, with TRBD2 matching over 8 bases. TRBV5-3 belongs to the ORF category, with a function that is uncertain. The CDR3 has 17 amino acids. The junction had 8 bases not matched to a gene; V was cut back by 0 bases and J by 1 base. CDR3 coding DNA: TGTGCCAGAAGCTTGGCGGTGTCTAGCGGGCTCCAAGAGACCCAGTACTTC. Residues: CARSLAVSSGLQETQYF.

The V and J genes are TRBV6-1 and TRBJ1-1; D gene ambiguous. The germline V gene encodes CDR1 MNHNS and CDR2 SASEGT. The CDR3 is 15 amino acids. Trimming took off 5 bases at V and 0 bases at J, with 13 bases between the two ends. In nucleotides, the CDR3 is TGTGCCAGCAGTAGCTCCAAAACTGTGAACACTGAAGCTTTCTTT. It specifies CASSSSKTVNTEAFF.

The chain carries TRBV21-1 and TRBJ1-5; the D segment call TRBD1 is taken from the table without a DNA check. TRBV21-1 is flagged as a pseudogene. The CDR3 has 15 residues. This chain's CDR3 is CASSIGRGSNQPQHF. The CDR3, as DNA: TGTGCCAGCAGCATAGGTAGGGGTAGCAATCAGCCCCAGCATTTT.

V and J are TRBV5-5 and TRBJ1-1, with a tentative D call TRBD1 (5 bases). CDR3 length: 13 amino acids. Germline V gene data show CDR1 as SGHKS and CDR2 as YYEKEE (reference sequence). Deletions cut 4 bases from V and 0 bases from J, with 7 bases between. The CDR3 nucleotides read TGTGCCAGCAGCGGACATATGAACACTGAAGCTTTCTTT. It encodes CASSGHMNTEAFF.

The rearrangement joins TRBV28 to TRBJ2-7, with TRBD1 matching over 9 bases. V shed 1 base, J shed 2 bases, and the junction held 12 bases outside the gene matches. The CDR3 spans 18 residues. Germline V lookup: CDR1 MDHEN, CDR2 SYDVKM. CDR3 protein: CASSLSRWGQGRPYEQYF. CDR3 nucleotide sequence: TGTGCCAGCAGTTTATCCCGGTGGGGACAGGGCCGCCCCTACGAGCAGTACTTC.

The V call is TRBV29-1, the J call TRBJ2-7, with TRBD1 matching 9 bases. This CDR3 comprises 12 residues. Trimming at V came to 4 bases and at J to 5 bases, leaving 3 bases not matched to a gene. In germline, CDR1 is SQVTM, CDR2 ANQGSEA. Written as DNA, the CDR3 is TGCAGCGTTGTAACAGGGGGCGACGAGCAGTACTTC. It translates to CSVVTGGDEQYF.

The gene calls are TRBV6-5 and TRBJ2-3, with 8 bases lining up with TRBD1. CDR3 length: 15 amino acids. The germline gives CDR1 MNHEY, CDR2 SVGAGI. V lost 8 bases, J lost 3 bases, and 10 bases stayed unmatched. CDR3 bases: TGTGCCAGCGGACAGGGTCTTGAGGCAACAGATACGCAGTATTTT. This encodes CASGQGLEATDTQYF.

This chain connects TRBV15 to TRBJ2-2; D ambiguous. Per germline, CDR1 LNHNV and CDR2 YYDKDF (reference sequence). Trimming removed 1 base at V and 0 bases at J, with 6 bases between. The CDR3 has 15 amino acids. CDR3 amino acids: CATSRGQSNTGELFF. The CDR3 DNA is TGTGCCACCAGCAGAGGTCAGTCGAACACCGGGGAGCTGTTTTTT.

The chain is built from TRBV14 and TRBJ2-5, with D tentatively TRBD2 (6 bases). The CDR3 is 14 residues long. V lost 3 bases to trimming and J lost 1 base, with 9 bases between them. From germline, CDR1 is SGHDN and CDR2 FVKESK. The CDR3 loop reads CASSHGGTQETQYF. Here the CDR3 DNA reads TGTGCCAGCAGCCACGGGGGAACCCAAGAGACCCAGTACTTC.

This chain connects TRBV6-1 to TRBJ1-2; D is perhaps TRBD1 (5 bases). The V gene lost 4 bases and the J gene lost 8 bases, with 29 bases spanning the gap. The CDR3 totals 18 residues. Germline V gene lookup returns CDR1 MNHNS and CDR2 SASEGT. The chain's CDR3 is CASSGNIEFSGDGEGYTF. Written as DNA, the CDR3 is TGTGCCAGCAGTGGAAATATTGAATTTTCCGGGGACGGAGAGGGCTACACCTTC.

The sample holds a few counts of this clone. The V and J genes are TRBV6-1 and TRBJ1-1; the D is unclear. Germline-derived CDR1 and CDR2 are MNHNS and SASEGT. Trimming stripped 4 bases from V and 2 bases from J, with 14 bases between. The CDR3 consists of 15 residues. CDR3 DNA: TGTGCCAGCAGTGCGAATCACAGACCTAACACTGAAGCTTTCTTT. Its translation: CASSANHRPNTEAFF.

The chain's CDR3 is CASSATGANYGYTF. CDR3 in DNA: TGTGCCAGCAGTGCGACAGGGGCCAACTATGGCTACACCTTC. This chain joins TRBV2 and TRBJ1-2; 8 bases agree with TRBD1. CDR3 length: 14 residues. Germline lookup yields CDR1 SNHLY and CDR2 FYNNEI. The V segment lost 4 bases and the J segment 2 bases; nucleotides outside the gene matches: 3.